This entry concerns a single T cell receptor (beta chain). One end of the junction fails to match germline, which may point to a read error. This specimen belongs to a study of blood T cell repertoires in COVID-19. Study in general: Italy, Spain and the United States were the sources of the convalescent and acute COVID-19 samples. T cells, B-cell-depleted T cells, or PBMCs provided the cDNA or gDNA that served as material.

Germline-derived CDR1 and CDR2 are MNHEY and SMNVEV (reference sequence). The CDR3 consists of 14 residues. Authors' processing steps: From reference gene primer amplification, estimates of nucleated cell counts were derived. Produced via immunoSEQ multiplex PCR; TCRdb's table is partial and in-frame only. The DNA was the basis for D and trimming; V, J and clone size are from that table. The profile covers about 110,000 clones, with just over 85% appearing a single time and under 3% taken by the ten largest. What was sequenced was peripheral blood. This TCR was recovered from a human donor in a cohort sampled during active COVID-19. The rearrangement joins TRBV27 to TRBJ2-1, with 10 bases that match TRBD1. CDR3 sequence: CASNLGQGGDEQFF. The CDR3 bases are TGTGCCAGCAATTTAGGACAGGGGGGAGATGAGCAGTTCTTC.